Presented here are 12 T cell receptor beta chains from one specimen sequenced in a study of blood T cell repertoires in COVID-19. Sequenced by immunoSEQ multiplex PCR; TCRdb stores in-frame clones only, minus some. Among 120,000 to 150,000 clones listed, under 80% were seen once. The sequenced sample was peripheral blood. All receptors come from a man older than 75 with acute or convalescent COVID-19.

There are a few counts of this clone. The chain combines TRBV6-2 or TRBV6-3 with TRBJ1-1; 8 bases line up with TRBD1. Germline V CDR1 and CDR2: MNHEY, SVGEGT. The V gene end was trimmed by 4 bases and the J gene end by 11 bases; junction bases not matched to a gene: 9. This CDR3 has 13 amino acids. The CDR3, as DNA: TGTGCCAGCAGTTCTACAGGGGGATCATCCGCTTTCTTT. This gives the protein CASSSTGGSSAFF.

The chain carries TRBV11-2 and TRBJ1-5; D gene unclear. Germline CDR1 is SGHAT and CDR2 is FQNNGV. Trimming took off 5 bases at V and 4 bases at J, with 9 bases between the two ends. The CDR3 sequence is 13 residues long. The CDR3 is CASSIGPNQPQHF. The CDR3, as DNA: TGTGCCAGCAGCATAGGGCCGAATCAGCCCCAGCATTTT. Full variable domain (outside the CDR3, taken from reference TRBV11-2 and TRBJ1-5): EAGVAQSPRYKIIEKRQSVAFWCNPISGHATLYWYQQILGQGPKLLIQFQNNGVVDDSQLPKDRFSAERLKGVDSTLKIQPAKLEDSAVYLCASSIGPNQPQHFGDGTRLSIL.

This chain joins TRBV5-1 and TRBJ1-1; 10 bases are a match to TRBD1. V gave up 4 bases and J gave up 4 bases; unmatched junction bases: 7. The CDR3 has 15 residues. Germline lookup yields CDR1 SGHRS and CDR2 YFSETQ. Written as DNA, the CDR3 is TGCGCCAGCAGCGGGAGACAGGGGGCGGGCACTGAAGCTTTCTTT. It specifies CASSGRQGAGTEAFF.

The chain joins TRBV4-1 to TRBJ2-2, with TRBD1 identical over 9 bases. From germline, CDR1 is MGHRA and CDR2 YSYEKL. The CDR3 runs to 15 residues. V lost 4 bases and J lost 7; bases outside the gene matches: 7. The CDR3 region is CASSPNRGRNGELFF. CDR3 DNA sequence: TGCGCCAGCAGCCCTAACAGGGGGCGAAACGGGGAGCTGTTTTTT.

The chain carries TRBV30 and TRBJ1-5, with D possibly being TRBD1 (5 bases). CDR1 is GTSNPN, CDR2 SVGIG, per germline (reference sequence). The CDR3 is 13 amino acids. Trimming shortened V by 0 bases and J by 4 bases, and 7 bases separated the two germline ends. The CDR3 nucleotides are TGTGCCTGGAGTGTAGACAGTAATCAGCCCCAGCATTTT. Its protein product is CAWSVDSNQPQHF.

The chain uses TRBV28 and TRBJ1-2; D ambiguous. Germline assignment: CDR1 MDHEN and CDR2 SYDVKM. Trimming shortened V by 7 bases and J by 2 bases, and 5 bases separated the two germline ends. The CDR3 runs to 11 residues. The CDR3 DNA sequence: TGTGCCAGCAATGAGAACTATGGCTACACCTTC. It codes for CASNENYGYTF.

This chain connects TRBV19 to TRBJ1-5; D may be TRBD1 (5 bases). Trimming cost V 4 bases and J 2 bases, with 12 bases left between them. The CDR3 is 15 amino acids. Germline-derived CDR1 and CDR2 are LNHDA and SQIVND (reference sequence). CDR3 region: CASSRRGAGNQPQHF. The CDR3 nucleotides read TGTGCCAGTAGTAGAAGGGGTGCGGGCAATCAGCCCCAGCATTTT.

This chain connects TRBV28 to TRBJ2-7; 7 positions match TRBD2. CDR3 length: 15 residues. CDR1 and CDR2 (germline): MDHEN, SYDVKM. Trimming took 3 bases from V and 5 from J; bases not matched to a gene: 10. The CDR3 nucleotides read TGTGCCAGCAGTTTCTCCGGGGAAGGACTAGACGAGCAGTACTTC. This encodes CASSFSGEGLDEQYF.

This chain uses TRBV7-8 with TRBJ2-1, with D possibly being TRBD1 (6 bases). V lost 3 bases, J lost 3 bases, and 12 bases lay in between. Germline V gene data show CDR1 as SGHVS and CDR2 as FQNEAQ. The CDR3 is made up of 15 amino acids. The CDR3 here is CASSFQQGLYNEQFF. The CDR3 nucleotides read TGTGCCAGCAGCTTTCAACAGGGCCTCTACAATGAGCAGTTCTTC.

The V gene is TRBV5-5, the J gene TRBJ2-5; the match to TRBD1 covers 7 bases. J gave up 5 bases and V 4 bases, and 11 bases lay outside the gene matches. The CDR3 sequence is 15 residues long. Germline CDR1 and CDR2: SGHKS and YYEKEE (reference sequence). As DNA, the CDR3 is TGTGCCAGCAGCATTACAGGGGACCCGCGGGAGACCCAGTACTTC. It codes for CASSITGDPRETQYF.

This clone was counted once. The rearrangement uses TRBV29-1 and TRBJ2-3; D is possibly TRBD2 (5 bases). Looked up from germline, CDR1 is SQVTM and CDR2 is ANQGSEA. This CDR3 spans 13 amino acids. V was cut by 1 base and J by 6 bases, with 11 bases left in between. CDR3 nucleotide sequence: TGCAGCGTTGAAGTGGGGAGAGGTGATACGCAGTATTTT. As protein: CSVEVGRGDTQYF.

Remarks on this clone: The DNA is left out, because the CDR3 cannot be placed on it with certainty; the CDR3 is given as TCRdb lists it. V usage is TRBV7-9 and J usage is TRBJ2-5; the DNA was not compared with TRBD2, the D call given in the table. Germline values: CDR1 SEHNR, CDR2 FQNEAQ (reference sequence). The CDR3 adds up to 13 amino acids, both ends counted. The CDR3 protein is CASSSSGGRTQYF.